A few counts support the clone carrying this T cell receptor beta chain. The source of the sample is a study of blood T cell repertoires in COVID-19. Study details: COVID-19 samples collected from the United States, Italy and Spain covered acute and convalescent phases. T cells, B-cell-depleted T cells, or PBMCs supplied cDNA or gDNA.

Assay: immunoSEQ multiplex PCR; the TCRdb copy retains only in-frame clones and omits some. Of over 200,000 clones in the sample, 80% to 90% were seen once. The germline V gene encodes CDR1 WNHNN and CDR2 SYGVQD (reference sequence). The CDR3 has 11 amino acids. What was sequenced was peripheral blood. The TCR sequence derives from a woman aged 40 to 50 with active or convalescent COVID-19. This chain connects TRBV10-1 to TRBJ2-1; unclear D gene. CDR3 region: CHSLAYNEQFF. As DNA, the CDR3 is TGCCACTCACTGGCCTACAATGAGCAGTTCTTC.